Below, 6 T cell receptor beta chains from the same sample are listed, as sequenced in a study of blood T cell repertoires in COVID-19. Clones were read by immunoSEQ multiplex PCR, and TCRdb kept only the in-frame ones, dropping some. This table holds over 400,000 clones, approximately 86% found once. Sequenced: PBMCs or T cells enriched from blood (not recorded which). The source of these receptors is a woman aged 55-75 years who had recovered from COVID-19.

In DNA form, the CDR3 reads TGTGCTAGTGGTTTGCCAGGGGCCTATGGCTACACCTTC. Translating gives CASGLPGAYGYTF. This chain links TRBV12-5 with TRBJ1-2; D might be TRBD1 (6 bases). CDR1 is LGHNT, CDR2 FRNRAP, per germline. V was cut by 2 bases and J by 4 bases, with 8 bases left in between. This CDR3 has 13 residues.

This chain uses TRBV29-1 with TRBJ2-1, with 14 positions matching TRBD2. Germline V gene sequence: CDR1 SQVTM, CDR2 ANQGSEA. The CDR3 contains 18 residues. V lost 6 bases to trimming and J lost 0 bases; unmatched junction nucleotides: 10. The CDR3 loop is CSVAGTSGGSSSYNEQFF. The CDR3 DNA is TGCAGCGTAGCCGGGACTAGCGGGGGTTCCAGCTCCTACAATGAGCAGTTCTTC.

CDR3 loop: CATLAGASTDTQYF. CDR3 nucleotides: TGTGCCACCCTAGCGGGTGCTAGCACAGATACGCAGTATTTT. This sequence joins TRBV5-4 and TRBJ2-3, with TRBD2 matching over 8 bases. Per the germline V gene, CDR1 is SGHNT and CDR2 is YYREEE (reference sequence). The CDR3 consists of 14 residues. V was clipped by 9 bases and J by 0 bases; unmatched bases: 6.

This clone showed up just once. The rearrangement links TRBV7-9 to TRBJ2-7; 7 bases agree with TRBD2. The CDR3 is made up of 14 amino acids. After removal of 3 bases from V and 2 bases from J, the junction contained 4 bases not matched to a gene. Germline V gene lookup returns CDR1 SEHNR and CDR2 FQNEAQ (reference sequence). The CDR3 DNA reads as TGTGCCAGCAGCTTGGGAGGGGAACCCTACGAGCAGTACTTC. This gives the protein CASSLGGEPYEQYF. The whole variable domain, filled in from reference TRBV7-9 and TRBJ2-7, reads DTGVSQNPRHKITKRGQNVTFRCDPISEHNRLYWYRQTLGQGPEFLTYFQNEAQLEKSRLLSDRFSAERPKGSFSTLEIQRTEQGDSAMYLCASSLGGEPYEQYFGPGTRLTVT.

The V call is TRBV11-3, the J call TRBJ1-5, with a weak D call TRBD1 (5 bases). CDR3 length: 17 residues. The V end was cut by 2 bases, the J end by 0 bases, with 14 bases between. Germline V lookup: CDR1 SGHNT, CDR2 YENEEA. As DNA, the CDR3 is TGTGCCAGCAGCTTAAAGCGACAGAGACATAGCAATCAGCCCCAGCATTTT. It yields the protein CASSLKRQRHSNQPQHF.

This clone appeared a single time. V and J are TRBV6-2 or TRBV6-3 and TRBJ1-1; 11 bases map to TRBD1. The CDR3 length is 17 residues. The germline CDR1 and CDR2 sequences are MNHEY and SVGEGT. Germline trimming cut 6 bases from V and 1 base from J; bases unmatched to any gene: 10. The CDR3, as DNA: TGTGCCAGCAGCCCTGGGGACAGGGGGAGATCGAACACTGAAGCTTTCTTT. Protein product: CASSPGDRGRSNTEAFF.